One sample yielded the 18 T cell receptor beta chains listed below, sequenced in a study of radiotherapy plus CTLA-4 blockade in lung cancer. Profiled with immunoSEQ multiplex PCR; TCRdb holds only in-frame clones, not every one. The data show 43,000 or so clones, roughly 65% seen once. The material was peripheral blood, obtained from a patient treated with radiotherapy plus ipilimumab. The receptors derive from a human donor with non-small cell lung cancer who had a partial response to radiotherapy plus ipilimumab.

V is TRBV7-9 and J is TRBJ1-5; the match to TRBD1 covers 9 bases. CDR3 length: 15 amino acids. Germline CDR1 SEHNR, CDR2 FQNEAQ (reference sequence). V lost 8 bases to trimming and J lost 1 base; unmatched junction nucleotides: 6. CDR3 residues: CASSVTGGSNQPQHF. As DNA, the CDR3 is TGTGCCAGCTCGGTGACAGGGGGGAGCAATCAGCCCCAGCATTTT.

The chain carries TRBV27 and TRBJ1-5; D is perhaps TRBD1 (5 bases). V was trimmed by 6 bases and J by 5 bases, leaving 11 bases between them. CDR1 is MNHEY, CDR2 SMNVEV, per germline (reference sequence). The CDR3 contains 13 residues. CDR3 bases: TGTGCCAGCAGCCAACGGGGGGATCAGCCCCAGCATTTT. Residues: CASSQRGDQPQHF.

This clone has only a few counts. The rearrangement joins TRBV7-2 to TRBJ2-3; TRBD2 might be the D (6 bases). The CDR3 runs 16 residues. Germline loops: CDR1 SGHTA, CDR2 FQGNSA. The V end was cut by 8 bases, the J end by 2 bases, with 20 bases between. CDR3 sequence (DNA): TGTGCCAGCGGGATGTCCGGGGGACCCTCCACAGATACGCAGTATTTT. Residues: CASGMSGGPSTDTQYF.

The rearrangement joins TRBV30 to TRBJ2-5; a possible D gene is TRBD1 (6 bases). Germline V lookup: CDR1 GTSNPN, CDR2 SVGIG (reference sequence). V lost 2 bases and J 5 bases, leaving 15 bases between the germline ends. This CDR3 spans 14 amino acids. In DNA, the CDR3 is TGTGCCTGGAGTCGAACAGGGTATGGGGAGACCCAGTACTTC. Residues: CAWSRTGYGETQYF.

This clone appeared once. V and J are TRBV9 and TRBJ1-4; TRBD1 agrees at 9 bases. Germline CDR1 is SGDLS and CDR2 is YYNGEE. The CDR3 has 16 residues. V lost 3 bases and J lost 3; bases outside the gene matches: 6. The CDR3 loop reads CASSARTGGSNEKLFF. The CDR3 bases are TGTGCCAGCAGCGCAAGAACAGGGGGCTCTAATGAAAAACTGTTTTTT.

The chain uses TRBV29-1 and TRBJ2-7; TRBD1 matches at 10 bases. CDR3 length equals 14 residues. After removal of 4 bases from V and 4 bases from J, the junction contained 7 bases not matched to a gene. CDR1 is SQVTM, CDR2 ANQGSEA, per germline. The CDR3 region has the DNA TGCAGCGTTGTCCCGGGACAGGGGAAATACGAGCAGTACTTC. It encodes CSVVPGQGKYEQYF.

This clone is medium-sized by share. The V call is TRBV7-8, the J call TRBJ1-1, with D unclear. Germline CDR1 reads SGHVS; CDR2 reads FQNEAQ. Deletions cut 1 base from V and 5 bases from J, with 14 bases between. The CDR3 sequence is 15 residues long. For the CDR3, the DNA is TGTGCCAGCAGCTTAGAAATTGGCAGGTTGACTGAAGCTTTCTTT. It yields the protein CASSLEIGRLTEAFF.

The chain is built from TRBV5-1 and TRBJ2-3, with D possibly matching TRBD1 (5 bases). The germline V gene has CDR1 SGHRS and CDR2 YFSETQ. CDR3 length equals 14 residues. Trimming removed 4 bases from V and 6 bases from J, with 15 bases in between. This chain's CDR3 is CASSNGHWRDTQYF. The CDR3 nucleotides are TGCGCCAGCAGCAATGGACATTGGCGGGATACGCAGTATTTT.

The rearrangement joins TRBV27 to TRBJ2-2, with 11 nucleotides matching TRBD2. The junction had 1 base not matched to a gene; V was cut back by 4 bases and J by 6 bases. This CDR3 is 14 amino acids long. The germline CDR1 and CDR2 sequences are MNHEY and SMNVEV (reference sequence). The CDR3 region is CASSSGLAAGELFF. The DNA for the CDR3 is TGTGCCAGCAGTTCGGGACTAGCGGCCGGGGAGCTGTTTTTT.

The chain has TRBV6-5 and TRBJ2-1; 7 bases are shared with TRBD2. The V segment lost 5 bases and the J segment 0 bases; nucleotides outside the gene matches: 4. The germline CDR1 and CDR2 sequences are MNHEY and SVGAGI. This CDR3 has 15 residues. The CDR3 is CASSRAGRSYNEQFF. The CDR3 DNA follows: TGTGCCAGCAGTCGAGCGGGGCGCTCCTACAATGAGCAGTTCTTC.

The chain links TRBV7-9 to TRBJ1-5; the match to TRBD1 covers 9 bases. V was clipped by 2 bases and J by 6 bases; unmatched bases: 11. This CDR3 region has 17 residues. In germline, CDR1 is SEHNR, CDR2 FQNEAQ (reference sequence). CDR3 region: CASSLSLTGGQGQPQHF. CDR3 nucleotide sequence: TGTGCCAGCAGCTTATCCCTTACAGGGGGACAGGGTCAGCCCCAGCATTTT.

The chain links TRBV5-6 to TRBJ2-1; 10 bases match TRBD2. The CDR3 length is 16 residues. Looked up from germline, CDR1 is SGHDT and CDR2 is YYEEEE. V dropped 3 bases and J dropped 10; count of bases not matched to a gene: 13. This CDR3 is CASSSPAGGPWYEQFF. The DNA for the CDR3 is TGTGCCAGCAGCTCCCCAGCGGGGGGGCCATGGTACGAGCAGTTCTTC.

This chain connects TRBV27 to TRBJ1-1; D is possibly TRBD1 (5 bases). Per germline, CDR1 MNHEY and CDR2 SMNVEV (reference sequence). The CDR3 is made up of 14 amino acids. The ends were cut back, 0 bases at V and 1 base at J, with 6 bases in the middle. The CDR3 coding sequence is TGTGCCAGCAGTTTATCCACAGGGAACACTGAAGCTTTCTTT. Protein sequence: CASSLSTGNTEAFF.

CDR3 residues: CASSAGLSGANVLTF. The CDR3 DNA follows: TGTGCCAGCAGTGCAGGTCTGTCTGGGGCCAACGTCCTGACTTTC. V usage is TRBV27 and J usage is TRBJ2-6; no definite D call. The germline V and J ends were trimmed by 5 bases and 1 base, with 9 bases remaining between them. Germline V CDR1 and CDR2: MNHEY, SMNVEV (reference sequence). The CDR3 spans 15 residues.

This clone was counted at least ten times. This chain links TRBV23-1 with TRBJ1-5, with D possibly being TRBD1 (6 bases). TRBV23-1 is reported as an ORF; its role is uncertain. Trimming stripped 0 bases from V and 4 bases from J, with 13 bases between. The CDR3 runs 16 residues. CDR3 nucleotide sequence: TGCGCCAGCAGTCAATCGACGTGTACAGGGAATCAGCCCCAGCATTTT. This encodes CASSQSTCTGNQPQHF.

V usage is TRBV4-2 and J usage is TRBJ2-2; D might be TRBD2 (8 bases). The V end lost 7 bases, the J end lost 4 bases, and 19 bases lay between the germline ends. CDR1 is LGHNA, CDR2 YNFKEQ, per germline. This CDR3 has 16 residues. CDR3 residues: CASTQGGGRLTGELFF. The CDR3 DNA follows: TGTGCCAGCACCCAGGGGGGCGGGAGGCTCACCGGGGAGCTGTTTTTT.

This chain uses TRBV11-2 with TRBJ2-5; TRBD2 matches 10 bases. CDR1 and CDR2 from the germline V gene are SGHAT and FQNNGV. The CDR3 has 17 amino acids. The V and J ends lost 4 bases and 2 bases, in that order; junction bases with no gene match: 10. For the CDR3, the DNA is TGTGCCAGCAGCTCCCCCGGGCTAGCGGGGGTACAAGAGACCCAGTACTTC. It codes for CASSSPGLAGVQETQYF.

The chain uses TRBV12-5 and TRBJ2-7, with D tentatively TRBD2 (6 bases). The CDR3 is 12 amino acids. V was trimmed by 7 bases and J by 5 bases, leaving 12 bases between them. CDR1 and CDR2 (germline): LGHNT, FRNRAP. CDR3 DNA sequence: TGTGCTAGTGCCGTAGGAGGGGACGAGCAGTACTTC. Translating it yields CASAVGGDEQYF.